What follows are 25 T cell receptor beta chains derived from one specimen sequenced in a study of blood T cell repertoires in COVID-19. Assay: immunoSEQ multiplex PCR; the TCRdb copy retains only in-frame clones and omits some. Among roughly 70,000 clones, 73% were seen once, and the ten largest hold more than 20%. Sequenced sample: peripheral blood. The receptors come from a man aged 60 to 75 with acute or convalescent COVID-19.

The chain recombines TRBV3-1 (or the pseudogene TRBV3-2) with TRBJ1-2; 8 bases align to TRBD1. The CDR3 is 13 amino acids. Trimming cost V 1 base and J 5 bases; bases outside gene matches: 0. CDR1 is LGHDT and CDR2 is YNNKEL in the germline V gene (reference sequence). This CDR3 is CASSQGTGYGYTF. For the CDR3, the DNA is TGTGCCAGCAGCCAAGGGACAGGGTATGGCTACACCTTC.

This clone was recorded many times. The chain carries TRBV19 and TRBJ1-4; D is ambiguous. The ends were cut back, 4 bases at V and 5 bases at J, with 8 bases in the middle. This CDR3 has 13 amino acids. Germline CDR1 LNHDA, CDR2 SQIVND (reference sequence). CDR3 DNA sequence: TGTGCCAGTAGTACAATAGAGAATGAAAAACTGTTTTTT. This codes for CASSTIENEKLFF.

The chain has TRBV3-1 (or the pseudogene TRBV3-2) and TRBJ2-1, with D possibly matching TRBD1 (6 bases). The ends were cut back, 6 bases at V and 7 bases at J, with 10 bases in the middle. Germline V CDR1 and CDR2: LGHDT, YNNKEL (reference sequence). CDR3 length equals 12 residues. As DNA, the CDR3 is TGTGCCAGCAGACAGGGCTATAATGAGCAGTTCTTC. Translation gives CASRQGYNEQFF.

V is TRBV28 and J is TRBJ2-7; D gene unclear. Germline-derived CDR1 and CDR2 are MDHEN and SYDVKM. Between the trimmed V and J ends, which lost 5 bases and 1 base, there was a span of 6 bases. This CDR3 spans 12 amino acids. CDR3 residues: CASSPPSYEQYF. In DNA form, the CDR3 reads TGTGCCAGCAGTCCCCCGTCCTACGAGCAGTACTTC.

This clone was seen only a few times. The V call is TRBV7-3, the J call TRBJ1-2; TRBD1 is a possible D gene (5 bases). There are 13 residues in the CDR3. The V end was cut by 2 bases, the J end by 7 bases, with 11 bases between. The V gene's germline CDR1 is SGHTA and CDR2 FQGTGA. The CDR3 bases are TGTGCCAGCAGCTTACCGGCAGGGCTTGGCTACACCTTC. Translation: CASSLPAGLGYTF.

V is TRBV5-6 and J is TRBJ1-1; D is possibly TRBD1 (6 bases). V gave up 1 base and J gave up 0 bases, with 16 bases separating them. CDR1 is SGHDT and CDR2 is YYEEEE in the germline V gene. This CDR3 has 17 residues. This CDR3 is CASSLRGGQWVNTEAFF. The CDR3 region has the DNA TGTGCCAGCAGCTTGCGGGGTGGACAGTGGGTGAACACTGAAGCTTTCTTT.

This rearrangement joins TRBV19 to TRBJ2-2; the match to TRBD1 covers 10 bases. Germline CDR1 and CDR2: LNHDA and SQIVND (reference sequence). The J segment lost 4 bases and the V segment lost 7 bases, leaving 3 bases of the junction unmatched. The CDR3 consists of 14 residues. The CDR3 region has the DNA TGTGCCAGTAAACGACAGGGGGCCACCGGGGAGCTGTTTTTT. The encoded protein is CASKRQGATGELFF.

This clone was detected a few times. The chain is built from TRBV4-1 and TRBJ1-6, with a weak D call TRBD1 (5 bases). Germline CDR1 is MGHRA and CDR2 is YSYEKL. Deletions cut 0 bases from V and 9 bases from J, with 9 bases between. This CDR3 comprises 14 residues. This CDR3 reads CASSQEQGVSPLHF. The CDR3 nucleotides are TGCGCCAGCAGCCAAGAGCAAGGGGTTTCACCCCTCCACTTT.

V gene TRBV3-1 (or the pseudogene TRBV3-2) combines with J gene TRBJ1-6; D not resolved. Germline V CDR1 and CDR2: LGHDT, YNNKEL (reference sequence). This CDR3 contains 15 residues. V lost 4 bases and J 14 bases, leaving 21 bases between the germline ends. Here the CDR3 reads CASSPRDLNSFTLHF. The DNA of the CDR3 is TGTGCCAGCAGCCCACGAGATCTAAATTCTTTCACCCTCCACTTT.

The chain joins TRBV18 to TRBJ2-4; possibly TRBD1 for D (5 bases). This CDR3 has 13 residues. The V gene's germline CDR1 is KGHSH and CDR2 LQKENI. The V and J ends lost 2 bases and 6 bases respectively, with 8 bases between them. Here the CDR3 reads CASSPGQGNIQYF. As DNA, the CDR3 is TGTGCCAGCTCACCAGGTCAGGGAAACATTCAGTACTTC.

The chain combines TRBV28 with TRBJ2-5, with 15 positions matching TRBD2. The CDR3 is 14 residues long. Losses at the gene ends were 5 bases for V and 9 bases for J; bases not matched to a gene: 4. Germline values: CDR1 MDHEN, CDR2 SYDVKM. The CDR3 DNA reads TGTGCCAGCAGTACGAGGACTAGCGGGAGGGCCCAGTACTTC. Its translation: CASSTRTSGRAQYF. The full variable domain, its missing parts supplied by reference TRBV28 and TRBJ2-5, is DVKVTQSSRYLVKRTGEKVFLECVQDMDHENMFWYRQDPGLGLRLIYFSYDVKMKEKGDIPEGYSVSREKKERFSLILESASTNQTSMYLCASSTRTSGRAQYFGPGTRLLVL.

The chain is built from TRBV5-1 and TRBJ2-3, with D perhaps TRBD2 (5 bases). V was cut by 7 bases and J by 2 bases, with 14 bases left in between. CDR1 is SGHRS, CDR2 YFSETQ, per germline. The CDR3 loop spans 14 amino acids. In DNA, the CDR3 is TGCGCCAGCCAGGACTCGAATCCCACAGATACGCAGTATTTT. Amino acids: CASQDSNPTDTQYF.

V is TRBV7-8 and J is TRBJ2-3; maybe TRBD2 (6 bases). Looked up from germline, CDR1 is SGHVS and CDR2 is FQNEAQ. The CDR3 has 16 amino acids. The ends were cut back, 1 base at V and 2 bases at J, with 13 bases in the middle. Here the CDR3 DNA reads TGTGCCAGCAGCTTAGAGGCTAGCGACCTCACAGATACGCAGTATTTT. This codes for CASSLEASDLTDTQYF. The full variable domain, completed using reference TRBV7-8 and TRBJ2-3, is GAGVSQSPRYKVAKRGQDVALRCDPISGHVSLFWYQQALGQGPEFLTYFQNEAQLDKSGLPSDRFFAERPEGSVSTLKIQRTQQEDSAVYLCASSLEASDLTDTQYFGPGTRLTVL.

V and J are TRBV30 and TRBJ1-6, with D unresolved. Trimming removed 0 bases at V and 11 bases at J, with 17 bases between. Looked up from germline, CDR1 is GTSNPN and CDR2 is SVGIG (reference sequence). This CDR3 comprises 15 residues. The CDR3 sequence is CAWSVAGTSRTPLHF. CDR3 nucleotides: TGTGCCTGGAGTGTTGCGGGCACAAGTAGGACACCCCTCCACTTT.

This rearrangement joins TRBV5-4 to TRBJ1-2; tentatively, D is TRBD1 (6 bases). Trimming removed 1 base at V and 4 bases at J, with 11 bases between. Germline V gene data show CDR1 as SGHNT and CDR2 as YYREEE (reference sequence). The CDR3 is made up of 14 amino acids. The CDR3 reads CASSLIGQLYGYTF. For the CDR3, the DNA is TGTGCCAGCAGCTTGATTGGACAGCTCTATGGCTACACCTTC.

V and J are TRBV2 and TRBJ2-2, with D maybe TRBD1 (5 bases). The germline CDR1 and CDR2 sequences are SNHLY and FYNNEI. V lost 3 bases to trimming and J lost 1 base, with 9 bases between them. This CDR3 is 15 amino acids long. DNA of the CDR3: TGTGCCAGCAGTGACGCCAGGGTGAACACCGGGGAGCTGTTTTTT. It is translated as CASSDARVNTGELFF. The full variable domain, completed using reference TRBV2 and TRBJ2-2, is EPEVTQTPSHQVTQMGQEVILRCVPISNHLYFYWYRQILGQKVEFLVSFYNNEISEKSEIFDDQFSVERPDGSNFTLKIRSTKLEDSAMYFCASSDARVNTGELFFGEGSRLTVL.

The chain combines TRBV6-5 with TRBJ1-2, with a tentative D call TRBD1 (5 bases). This CDR3 region has 15 residues. The V end lost 0 bases, the J end lost 5 bases, and 13 bases lay between the germline ends. CDR1 is MNHEY and CDR2 is SVGAGI in the germline V gene. CDR3: CASSYSGGVKYGYTF. The CDR3 DNA reads TGTGCCAGCAGTTACTCAGGAGGGGTCAAGTATGGCTACACCTTC.

The chain employs TRBV27 and TRBJ2-1; D is possibly TRBD2 (5 bases). This CDR3 is built from 14 residues. Trimming shortened V by 1 base and J by 9 bases, and 13 bases separated the two germline ends. The germline CDR1 and CDR2 sequences are MNHEY and SMNVEV (reference sequence). The CDR3 sequence: CASSLLALVPEQFF. The CDR3 bases are TGTGCCAGCAGTTTATTGGCACTAGTTCCTGAGCAGTTCTTC.

J is TRBJ2-7 and V is TRBV9; tentatively, D is TRBD2 (5 bases). The V gene lost 0 bases and the J gene lost 4 bases, with 11 bases spanning the gap. The CDR3 has 14 residues. Germline lookup yields CDR1 SGDLS and CDR2 YYNGEE. The CDR3 DNA reads as TGTGCCAGCAGCGTAGCCGTCGGGAATTACGAGCAGTACTTC. This codes for CASSVAVGNYEQYF.

This clone was detected only a few times. J is TRBJ2-1 and V is TRBV10-1; TRBD2 matches at 15 bases. V shed 8 bases, J shed 6 bases, and the junction held 2 bases outside the gene matches. Per the germline V gene, CDR1 is WNHNN and CDR2 is SYGVQD (reference sequence). There are 14 residues in the CDR3. The CDR3 spells CASGTSGGFNEQFF. In DNA, the CDR3 is TGCGCCAGCGGGACTAGCGGGGGGTTCAATGAGCAGTTCTTC.

This chain joins TRBV10-2 and TRBJ2-3; 15 nucleotides align to TRBD2. The CDR3 has 17 residues. V lost 2 bases and J lost 4; bases outside the gene matches: 4. Germline values: CDR1 WSHSY, CDR2 SAAADI. The DNA of the CDR3 is TGCGCCAGCAGTGAGACCGGGACTAGCGGGGGGCCAGATACGCAGTATTTT. It specifies CASSETGTSGGPDTQYF.

The DNA for the CDR3 is TGTGCCAGCAACAAGGGGGCCAGGGGGGCAGATACGCAGTATTTT. Its protein product is CASNKGARGADTQYF. The rearrangement joins TRBV7-6 to TRBJ2-3; TRBD1 might be the D (7 bases). The CDR3 consists of 15 residues. Trimming stripped 7 bases from V and 4 bases from J, with 18 bases between. The germline V gene encodes CDR1 SGHVS and CDR2 FNYEAQ.

The sample holds many counts of this clone. This chain connects TRBV5-6 to TRBJ2-1; 9 bases are shared with TRBD1. Germline-derived CDR1 and CDR2 are SGHDT and YYEEEE. The CDR3 spans 15 residues. J gave up 6 bases and V 4 bases, and 8 bases lay outside the gene matches. The CDR3 sequence is CASSPTGGTFNEQFF. As DNA, the CDR3 is TGTGCCAGCAGCCCAACAGGGGGCACCTTCAATGAGCAGTTCTTC.

The chain is built from TRBV4-1 and TRBJ1-1, with D hard to call. Germline V CDR1 and CDR2: MGHRA, YSYEKL. Trimming left V 4 bases short and J 1 base short, with 10 bases between. This CDR3 is built from 14 residues. CDR3 residues: CASSPLEGNTEAFF. CDR3 in DNA: TGCGCCAGCAGCCCCCTCGAGGGGAACACTGAAGCTTTCTTT.

Note on this clone: Other DNA sequences in this sample translate to the same CDR3. The chain recombines TRBV7-3 with TRBJ2-5; 8 bases are shared with TRBD2. V lost 2 bases to trimming and J lost 4 bases; unmatched junction nucleotides: 0. The CDR3 spans 13 residues. Per germline, CDR1 SGHTA and CDR2 FQGTGA. The CDR3 spells CASSLAGGETQYF. CDR3 bases: TGTGCCAGCAGCTTAGCGGGAGGAGAGACCCAGTACTTC.